A selection of T cell receptor beta chains follows, all from one sample in a study of multiple sclerosis patients with progressive multifocal leukoencephalopathy. TCRdb's table, derived via immunoSEQ multiplex PCR, lists solely in-frame clones and lacks some. The sample includes roughly 30,000 clones, 70% to 90% seen only once; the top ten take approximately 1.5%. The sequenced sample consisted of PBMCs. Receptors originate from a human donor with multiple sclerosis. Each CDR3 is given with its conserved first and last residue. The D gene is left open where the match is weak. Clone size, where shown, is once, few, many, or a class for clones that have expanded.

d_gene	abundance	v_gene	j_gene	CDR3aa	CDR3nt
TRBD1	.	TRBV19	TRBJ2-7	CASSIAQGALSYEQYF	TGTGCCAGTAGTATAGCCCAGGGGGCCCTCTCCTACGAGCAGTACTTC
TRBD2	once	TRBV25-1	TRBJ2-3	CASSTLAVEDTQYF	TGTGCCAGCAGTACACTAGCGGTGGAAGATACGCAGTATTTT
TRBD2	.	TRBV7-2	TRBJ2-7	CASSLGGGPPYEQYF	TGTGCCAGCAGCTTAGGGGGGGGACCCCCCTACGAGCAGTACTTC
.	.	TRBV10-3	TRBJ2-6	CATGGRSGANVLTF	TGTGCCACCGGGGGCCGGTCTGGGGCCAACGTCCTGACTTTC
TRBD1	.	TRBV27	TRBJ2-6	CASRSRDRGRSMSGANVLTF	TGTGCCAGTAGGTCCCGGGACAGGGGGCGGTCTATGTCTGGGGCCAACGTCCTGACTTTC
TRBD2	once	TRBV6-6	TRBJ2-2	CASSDSSGTGEPFF	TGTGCCAGCAGTGACTCTAGCGGGACCGGGGAGCCGTTTTTT
.	once	TRBV7-9	TRBJ2-7	CASSPGLLSSYEQYF	TGTGCCAGCAGCCCGGGACTCCTCAGCTCCTACGAGCAGTACTTC
.	few	TRBV2	TRBJ1-1	CASIVMNTEAFF	TGTGCCAGCATCGTGATGAACACTGAAGCTTTCTTT
.	.	TRBV4-1	TRBJ1-6	CASSRGGTDRNSPLHF	TGCGCCAGCAGCCGTGGGGGGACGGATCGTAATTCACCCCTCCACTTT
.	.	TRBV11-3	TRBJ1-2	CASSFGTGKFGYTF	TGTGCCAGCAGCTTTGGCACAGGGAAATTTGGGTACACCTTC
.	.	TRBV2	TRBJ2-1	CASSAKEGSSYNEQFF	TGTGCCAGCAGTGCCAAGGAGGGCAGCTCCTACAATGAGCAGTTCTTC
.	.	TRBV14	TRBJ1-5	CASSQSQGRPQHF	TGTGCCAGCAGCCAAAGTCAGGGTAGGCCCCAGCATTTT
TRBD1	.	TRBV7-6	TRBJ1-1	CASSLIGGRDTEAFF	TGTGCCAGCAGCTTAATAGGGGGCCGGGACACTGAAGCTTTCTTT
TRBD2	.	TRBV7-2	TRBJ2-1	CASTLGTSGLNEQFF	TGTGCCAGCACCCTAGGGACTAGCGGACTCAATGAGCAGTTCTTC
.	.	TRBV4-3	TRBJ1-5	CASSQDPGERGQPQHF	TGCGCCAGCAGCCAAGATCCAGGGGAGCGTGGACAGCCCCAGCATTTT